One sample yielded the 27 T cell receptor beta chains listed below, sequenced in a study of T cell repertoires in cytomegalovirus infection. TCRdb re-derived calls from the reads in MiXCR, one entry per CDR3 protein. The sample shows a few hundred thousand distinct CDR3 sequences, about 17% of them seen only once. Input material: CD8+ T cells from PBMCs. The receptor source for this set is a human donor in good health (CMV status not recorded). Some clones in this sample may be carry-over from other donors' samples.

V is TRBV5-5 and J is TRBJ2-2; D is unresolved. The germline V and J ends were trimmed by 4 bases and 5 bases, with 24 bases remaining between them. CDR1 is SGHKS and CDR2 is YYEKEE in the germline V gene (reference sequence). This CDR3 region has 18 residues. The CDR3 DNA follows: TGTGCCAGCAGCCCGTGGGAATCGGCGATGGATCTAACCGGGGAGCTGTTTTTT. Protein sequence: CASSPWESAMDLTGELFF.

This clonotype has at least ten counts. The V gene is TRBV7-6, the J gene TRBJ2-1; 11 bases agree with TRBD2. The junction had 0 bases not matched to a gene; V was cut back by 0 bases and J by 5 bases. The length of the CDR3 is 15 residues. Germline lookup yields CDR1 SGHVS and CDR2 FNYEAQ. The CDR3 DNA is TGTGCCAGCAGCTTAGCGGGACTAGCGGACAATGAGCAGTTCTTC. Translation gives CASSLAGLADNEQFF.

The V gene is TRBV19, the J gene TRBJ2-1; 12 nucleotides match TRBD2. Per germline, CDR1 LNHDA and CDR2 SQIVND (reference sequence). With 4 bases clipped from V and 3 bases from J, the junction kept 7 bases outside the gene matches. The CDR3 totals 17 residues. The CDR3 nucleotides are TGTGCCAGTAGTAAAAGTCTAGCGGGGGGGATCTACAATGAGCAGTTCTTC. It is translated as CASSKSLAGGIYNEQFF.

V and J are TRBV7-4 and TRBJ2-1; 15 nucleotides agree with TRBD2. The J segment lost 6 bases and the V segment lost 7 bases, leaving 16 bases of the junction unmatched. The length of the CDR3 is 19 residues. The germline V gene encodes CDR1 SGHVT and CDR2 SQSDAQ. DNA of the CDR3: TGTGCCAGCAACCTAGGACTAGCGGGGGGGCCCGGACTAGGCAATGAGCAGTTCTTC. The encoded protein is CASNLGLAGGPGLGNEQFF.

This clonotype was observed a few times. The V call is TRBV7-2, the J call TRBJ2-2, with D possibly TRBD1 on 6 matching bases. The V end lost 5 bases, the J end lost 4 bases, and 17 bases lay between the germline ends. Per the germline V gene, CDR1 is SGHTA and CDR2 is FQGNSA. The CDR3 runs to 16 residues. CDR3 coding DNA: TGTGCCAGCAGCCTAAATACGGACAGAATCACCGGGGAGCTGTTTTTT. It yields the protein CASSLNTDRITGELFF.

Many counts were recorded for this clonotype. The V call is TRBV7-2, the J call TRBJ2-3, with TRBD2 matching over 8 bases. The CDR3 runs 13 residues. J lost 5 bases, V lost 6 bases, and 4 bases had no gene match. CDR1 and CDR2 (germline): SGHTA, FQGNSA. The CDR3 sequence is CASRDGREDTQYF. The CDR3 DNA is TGTGCCAGCAGGGACGGGAGGGAAGATACGCAGTATTTT.

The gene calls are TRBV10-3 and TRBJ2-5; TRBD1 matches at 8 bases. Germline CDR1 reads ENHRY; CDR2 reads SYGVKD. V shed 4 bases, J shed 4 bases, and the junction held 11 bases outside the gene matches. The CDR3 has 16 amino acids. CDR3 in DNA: TGTGCCATCAGTGGGTCCCAGGGGGCGGTCTTAGAGACCCAGTACTTC. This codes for CAISGSQGAVLETQYF.

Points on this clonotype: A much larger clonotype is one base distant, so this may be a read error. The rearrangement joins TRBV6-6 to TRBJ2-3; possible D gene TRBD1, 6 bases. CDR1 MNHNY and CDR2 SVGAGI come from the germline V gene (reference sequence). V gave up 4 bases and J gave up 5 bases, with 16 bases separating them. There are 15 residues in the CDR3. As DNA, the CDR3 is TGTGCCAGCAGTTTACACAGGGTGGACATAGATACGCAGTATTTT. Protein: CASSLHRVDIDTQYF.

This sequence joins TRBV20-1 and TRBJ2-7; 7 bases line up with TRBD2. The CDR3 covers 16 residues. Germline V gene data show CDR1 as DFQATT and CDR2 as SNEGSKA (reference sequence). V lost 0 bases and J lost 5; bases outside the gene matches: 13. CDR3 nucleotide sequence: TGCAGTGCTAGAGAAATCGTACGTCGGGGGGTAGACGAGCAGTACTTC. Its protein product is CSAREIVRRGVDEQYF.

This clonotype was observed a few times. CDR3 sequence reads: CASSPGTGGIYEQYF. CDR3 in DNA: TGTGCCAGCAGCCCCGGGACAGGGGGAATCTACGAGCAGTACTTC. The gene calls are TRBV7-6 and TRBJ2-7; TRBD1 agrees at 11 bases. CDR1 SGHVS and CDR2 FNYEAQ come from the germline V gene. CDR3 size: 15 residues. Losses at the gene ends were 5 bases for V and 3 bases for J; bases not matched to a gene: 6.

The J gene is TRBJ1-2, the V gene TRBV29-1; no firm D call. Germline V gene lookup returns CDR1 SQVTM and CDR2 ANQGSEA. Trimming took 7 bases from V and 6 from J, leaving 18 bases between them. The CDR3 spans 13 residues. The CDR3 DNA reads TGCAGCGCCGAGGGTCCATTAGGGAATGGCTACACCTTC. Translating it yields CSAEGPLGNGYTF.

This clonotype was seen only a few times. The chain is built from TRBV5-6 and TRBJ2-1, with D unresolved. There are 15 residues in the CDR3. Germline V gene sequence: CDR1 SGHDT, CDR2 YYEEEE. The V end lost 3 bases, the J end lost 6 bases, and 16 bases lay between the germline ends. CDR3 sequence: CASSSTANPLNEQFF. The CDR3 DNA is TGTGCCAGCAGCTCAACAGCAAACCCCCTCAATGAGCAGTTCTTC.

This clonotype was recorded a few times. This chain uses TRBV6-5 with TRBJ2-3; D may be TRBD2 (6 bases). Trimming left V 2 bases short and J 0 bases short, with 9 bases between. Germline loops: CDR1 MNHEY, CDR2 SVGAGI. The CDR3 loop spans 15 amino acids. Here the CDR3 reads CASSYTGGSTDTQYF. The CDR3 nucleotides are TGTGCCAGCAGTTACACTGGGGGGAGCACAGATACGCAGTATTTT.

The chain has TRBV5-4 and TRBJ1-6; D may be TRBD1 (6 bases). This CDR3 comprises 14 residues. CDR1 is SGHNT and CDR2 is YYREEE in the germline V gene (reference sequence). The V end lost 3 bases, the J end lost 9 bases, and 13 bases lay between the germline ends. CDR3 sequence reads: CASSSDRRGSPLHF. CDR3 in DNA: TGTGCCAGCAGCTCTGACAGGCGGGGTTCACCCCTCCACTTT. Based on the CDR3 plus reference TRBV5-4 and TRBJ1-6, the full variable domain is ETGVTQSPTHLIKTRGQQVTLRCSSQSGHNTVSWYQQALGQGPQFIFQYYREEENGRGNFPPRFSGLQFPNYSSELNVNALELDDSALYLCASSSDRRGSPLHFGNGTRLTVT.

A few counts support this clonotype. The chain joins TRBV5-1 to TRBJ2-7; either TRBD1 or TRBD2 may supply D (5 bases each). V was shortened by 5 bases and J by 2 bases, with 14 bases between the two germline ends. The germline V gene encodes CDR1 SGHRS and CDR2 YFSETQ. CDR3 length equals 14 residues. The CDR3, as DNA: TGCGCCAGCAGAACCCGGGACGGGACCTACGAGCAGTACTTC. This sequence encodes CASRTRDGTYEQYF. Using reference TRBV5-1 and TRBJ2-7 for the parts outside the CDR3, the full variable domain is KAGVTQTPRYLIKTRGQQVTLSCSPISGHRSVSWYQQTPGQGLQFLFEYFSETQRNKGNFPGRFSGRQFSNSRSEMNVSTLELGDSALYLCASRTRDGTYEQYFGPGTRLTVT.

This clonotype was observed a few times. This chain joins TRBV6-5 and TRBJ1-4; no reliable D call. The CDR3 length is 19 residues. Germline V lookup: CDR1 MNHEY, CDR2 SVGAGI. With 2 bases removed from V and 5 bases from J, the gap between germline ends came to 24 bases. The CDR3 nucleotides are TGTGCCAGCAGTTACAGCCACCCTCGGGTCTGGACGGAGAATGAAAAACTGTTTTTT. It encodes CASSYSHPRVWTENEKLFF.

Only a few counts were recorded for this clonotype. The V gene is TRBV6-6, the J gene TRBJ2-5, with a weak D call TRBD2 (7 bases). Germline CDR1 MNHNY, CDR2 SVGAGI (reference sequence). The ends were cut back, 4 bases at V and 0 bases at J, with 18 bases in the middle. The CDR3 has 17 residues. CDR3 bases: TGTGCCAGCAGTTTGTACAGGGAGGGACGGCACCAAGAGACCCAGTACTTC. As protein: CASSLYREGRHQETQYF.

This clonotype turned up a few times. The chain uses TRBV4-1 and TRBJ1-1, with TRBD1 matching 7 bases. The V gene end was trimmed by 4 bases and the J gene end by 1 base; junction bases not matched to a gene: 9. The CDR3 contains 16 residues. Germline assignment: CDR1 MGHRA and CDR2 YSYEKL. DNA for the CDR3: TGCGCCAGCAGCCCGACGACAGGGAAGGAGAACACTGAAGCTTTCTTT. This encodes CASSPTTGKENTEAFF.

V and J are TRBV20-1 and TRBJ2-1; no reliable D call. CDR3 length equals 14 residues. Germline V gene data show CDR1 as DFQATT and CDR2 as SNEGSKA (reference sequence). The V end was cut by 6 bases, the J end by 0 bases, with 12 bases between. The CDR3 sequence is CSAMNPSSYNEQFF. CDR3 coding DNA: TGCAGTGCAATGAACCCGAGCTCCTACAATGAGCAGTTCTTC.

The CDR3 region has the DNA TGTGCCAGCAGTTTCGGACAGCCGACAACCCTTAATTCACCCCTCCACTTT. This codes for CASSFGQPTTLNSPLHF. The chain couples TRBV27 to TRBJ1-6; TRBD1 is a possible D gene (6 bases). Trimming pared 3 bases from V and 6 bases from J, leaving 18 bases between. The CDR3 sequence is 17 residues long. Germline V gives CDR1 MNHEY, CDR2 SMNVEV (reference sequence).

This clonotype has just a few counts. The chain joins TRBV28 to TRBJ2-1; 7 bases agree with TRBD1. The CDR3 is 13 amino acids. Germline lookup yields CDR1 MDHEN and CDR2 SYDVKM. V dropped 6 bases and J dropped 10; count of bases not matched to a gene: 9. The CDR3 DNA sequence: TGTGCCAGCAGCCTGACAGGGTACCGCGAGCAGTTCTTC. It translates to CASSLTGYREQFF.

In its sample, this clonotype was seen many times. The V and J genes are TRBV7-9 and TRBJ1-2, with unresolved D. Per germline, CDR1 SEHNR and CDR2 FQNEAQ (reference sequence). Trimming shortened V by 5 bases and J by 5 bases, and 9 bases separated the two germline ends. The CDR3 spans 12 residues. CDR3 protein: CASSPGIYGYTF. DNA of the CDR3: TGTGCCAGCAGCCCGGGAATTTATGGCTACACCTTC.

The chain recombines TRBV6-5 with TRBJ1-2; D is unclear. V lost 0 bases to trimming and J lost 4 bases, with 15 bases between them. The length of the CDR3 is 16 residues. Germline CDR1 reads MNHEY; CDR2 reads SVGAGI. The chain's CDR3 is CASSYSGGPNRYGYTF. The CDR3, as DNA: TGTGCCAGCAGTTACTCGGGTGGCCCGAACCGCTATGGCTACACCTTC.

As DNA, the CDR3 is TGTGCCAGCAGCGGTAGGGGACTAGCGGGGGCGAAGACCCAGTACTTC. Translating it yields CASSGRGLAGAKTQYF. This chain joins TRBV13 and TRBJ2-5; 14 bases are shared with TRBD2. Germline V gene sequence: CDR1 PRHDT, CDR2 FYEKMQ (reference sequence). The CDR3 covers 16 residues. J gave up 6 bases and V 5 bases, and 8 bases lay outside the gene matches. Together with reference TRBV13 and TRBJ2-5, the CDR3 gives the full variable domain: AAGVIQSPRHLIKEKRETATLKCYPIPRHDTVYWYQQGPGQDPQFLISFYEKMQSDKGSIPDRFSAQQFSDYHSELNMSSLELGDSALYFCASSGRGLAGAKTQYFGPGTRLLVL.

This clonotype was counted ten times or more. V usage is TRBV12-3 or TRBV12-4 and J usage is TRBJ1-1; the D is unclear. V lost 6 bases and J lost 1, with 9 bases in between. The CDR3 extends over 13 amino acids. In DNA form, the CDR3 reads TGTGCCAGCAGCTTACGGGGGAACACTGAAGCTTTCTTT. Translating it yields CASSLRGNTEAFF.

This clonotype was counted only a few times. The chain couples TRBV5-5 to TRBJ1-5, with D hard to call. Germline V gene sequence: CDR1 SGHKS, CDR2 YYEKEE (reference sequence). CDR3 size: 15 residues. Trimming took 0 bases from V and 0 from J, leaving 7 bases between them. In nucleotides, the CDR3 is TGTGCCAGCAGCTTGGTGTGGGATAGCAATCAGCCCCAGCATTTT. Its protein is CASSLVWDSNQPQHF.

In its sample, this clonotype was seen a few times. DNA of the CDR3: TGTGCCAGCAGCACACGGACAGGGGAAAACATTCAGTACTTC. Translating gives CASSTRTGENIQYF. This rearrangement joins TRBV7-9 to TRBJ2-4; TRBD1 matches 9 bases. CDR3 length: 14 amino acids. Germline-derived CDR1 and CDR2 are SEHNR and FQNEAQ (reference sequence). V lost 5 bases to trimming and J lost 5 bases; unmatched junction nucleotides: 4. Combining the CDR3 with reference TRBV7-9 and TRBJ2-4 gives the whole variable domain DTGVSQNPRHKITKRGQNVTFRCDPISEHNRLYWYRQTLGQGPEFLTYFQNEAQLEKSRLLSDRFSAERPKGSFSTLEIQRTEQGDSAMYLCASSTRTGENIQYFGAGTRLSVL.